A single sample is the source of the 9 T cell receptor beta chains below, sequenced in a study of blood T cell repertoires in COVID-19. Libraries were prepared by immunoSEQ multiplex PCR; TCRdb keeps only in-frame clonotypes and omits some of them. The repertoire holds 48,000 or so clones, with around 86% as singletons. Material for sequencing was peripheral blood. Receptors were obtained from a woman aged 80 or over with COVID-19, enrolled during active disease.

The V gene is TRBV7-2, the J gene TRBJ2-7; a possible D gene is TRBD2 (7 bases). This CDR3 is 14 amino acids long. Per germline, CDR1 SGHTA and CDR2 FQGNSA. V lost 0 bases and J 3 bases, leaving 9 bases between the germline ends. For the CDR3, the DNA is TGTGCCAGCAGCTTAGCGGGAGGGGGCTACGAGCAGTACTTC. Protein sequence: CASSLAGGGYEQYF.

V and J are TRBV5-4 and TRBJ2-2, with TRBD2 matching 9 bases. From germline, CDR1 is SGHNT and CDR2 YYREEE (reference sequence). The CDR3 spans 17 residues. The trim removed 4 bases at V and 5 bases at J, leaving 12 bases unmatched. CDR3 protein: CASSLPQAGGWTGELFF. CDR3 sequence (DNA): TGTGCCAGCAGCCTCCCCCAAGCGGGGGGCTGGACCGGGGAGCTGTTTTTT.

The genes are TRBV28 and TRBJ1-2, with TRBD1 matching 7 bases. Germline CDR1 MDHEN, CDR2 SYDVKM. V was pared by 1 base and J by 5 bases, with 7 bases of the junction left unmatched. The CDR3 contains 15 residues. CDR3 bases: TGTGCCAGCAGTTTATTGGGCAGGGGGGATTATGGCTACACCTTC. Its translation: CASSLLGRGDYGYTF.

The rearrangement uses TRBV7-6 and TRBJ1-3, with D uncertain. Germline lookup yields CDR1 SGHVS and CDR2 FNYEAQ. This CDR3 spans 15 amino acids. The V end lost 1 base, the J end lost 0 bases, and 7 bases lay between the germline ends. The CDR3: CASSLEPVSGNTIYF. CDR3 nucleotide sequence: TGTGCCAGCAGCTTAGAGCCGGTCTCTGGAAACACCATATATTTT.

CDR3 region: CASRLTGTVQPQHF. The DNA of the CDR3 is TGTGCCAGTAGACTGACAGGGACCGTTCAGCCCCAGCATTTT. The chain combines TRBV19 with TRBJ1-5, with 7 positions matching TRBD1. The germline gives CDR1 LNHDA, CDR2 SQIVND (reference sequence). J gave up 6 bases and V 6 bases, and 8 bases lay outside the gene matches. The length of the CDR3 is 14 residues.

This sequence joins TRBV7-8 and TRBJ1-2; the match to TRBD1 covers 7 bases. This CDR3 has 15 amino acids. Trimming removed 5 bases from V and 1 base from J; junction bases left unmatched: 7. The germline gives CDR1 SGHVS, CDR2 FQNEAQ. This CDR3 is CASSGRGDSNYGYTF. CDR3 coding DNA: TGTGCCAGCAGCGGCCGAGGGGACAGTAACTATGGCTACACCTTC.

This chain uses TRBV21-1 with TRBJ2-4; the table's D call TRBD2 went unverified against the DNA. TRBV21-1 represents a pseudogene. The CDR3 is 14 residues long. Here the CDR3 DNA reads TGTGCCAGGAACATTCTAGCGGACAAAAACATTCAGTACTTC. This sequence encodes CARNILADKNIQYF.

The chain joins TRBV9 to TRBJ1-3, with D maybe TRBD1 (5 bases). CDR1 SGDLS and CDR2 YYNGEE come from the germline V gene. The CDR3 sequence is 18 residues long. Trimming pared 3 bases from V and 0 bases from J, leaving 19 bases between. The CDR3 DNA reads TGTGCCAGCAGCGGGAGGACGGGGGGTGCCCTCTCTGGAAACACCATATATTTT. This gives the protein CASSGRTGGALSGNTIYF.

This chain uses TRBV5-1 with TRBJ2-7; 7 bases line up with TRBD1. The J segment lost 5 bases and the V segment lost 3 bases, leaving 5 bases of the junction unmatched. The CDR3 runs 13 residues. The germline gives CDR1 SGHRS, CDR2 YFSETQ. This CDR3 is CASSYYRGDEQYF. DNA of the CDR3: TGCGCCAGCAGCTATTACAGGGGCGACGAGCAGTACTTC.